This T cell receptor beta chain is from a study of T cells in Graves' hyperthyroidism and ophthalmopathy. Broader study findings: Appearing also in blood were most of the thyroid clonotypes expanded above 0.001.

TCR beta CDR3 regions were amplified from RNA transcripts. TCR CDR3 regions were first amplified by RT-PCR with HTBI primers. Via MiXCR, TCRdb re-called the multiplex PCR reads, giving one row per CDR3 protein. The sample has 370,000 or so distinct CDR3 sequences, approximately 14% seen once. CDR1 and CDR2 from the germline V gene are SEHNR and FQNEAQ (reference sequence). The CDR3 is 16 residues long. J lost 4 bases, V lost 6 bases, and 10 bases had no gene match. There are a few counts of this clonotype. What it binds is not known. V gene TRBV7-9 combines with J gene TRBJ1-2; TRBD1 matches 11 bases. Input material: blood. The source of this sequence is a young woman with Graves' hyperthyroidism that later progressed to Graves' ophthalmopathy. The CDR3 loop reads CASRQWTGGDLYGYTF. The CDR3, as DNA: TGTGCCAGCAGACAGTGGACAGGGGGCGATCTCTATGGCTACACCTTC.